These T cell receptor beta chains were read from a single sample in a study of beta chain features in type 1 diabetes. The protocol was immunoSEQ multiplex PCR, while the TCRdb copy is restricted to in-frame clones and leaves out a portion. This table has around 280,000 clones, approximately 16% appearing once. Sequencing was done on a sample of naive CD4+ T cells from blood. The receptors here all came from a man younger than 35 with type 1 diabetes. The CDR3 runs from the conserved cysteine through the conserved F or W. The D gene is left open where the match is weak. Clone size is given for some rows only: seen once, a few or many times, or a class if the clone is expanded.

j_gene	abundance	v_gene	d_gene	CDR3aa	CDR3nt
TRBJ2-1	-	TRBV28	-	CASSVFTLQGPYNEQFF	TGTGCCAGCAGTGTTTTCACTCTCCAGGGGCCCTACAATGAGCAGTTCTTC
TRBJ2-7	few	TRBV19	-	CASSIDGGHNYEQYF	TGTGCCAGTAGTATAGATGGGGGACATAACTACGAGCAGTACTTC
TRBJ2-5	-	TRBV2	TRBD1	CASSPLQGTETQYF	TGTGCCAGCAGTCCTTTACAGGGGACAGAGACCCAGTACTTC
TRBJ2-1	-	TRBV18	TRBD2	CASSPELAGDNEQFF	TGTGCCAGCTCACCGGAACTAGCGGGAGACAATGAGCAGTTCTTC
TRBJ2-6	few	TRBV7-9	-	CASSLSGMVAGANVLTF	TGTGCCAGCAGCTTATCAGGGATGGTGGCTGGGGCCAACGTCCTGACTTTC
TRBJ2-7	few	TRBV7-2	-	CASSLGGRYEQYF	TGTGCCAGCAGCTTAGGGGGGCGGTACGAGCAGTACTTC
TRBJ2-5	few	TRBV5-4	TRBD2	CASSFRLAGGFETQYF	TGTGCCAGCAGCTTTAGACTAGCGGGGGGGTTCGAGACCCAGTACTTC
TRBJ2-7	-	TRBV7-9	TRBD1	CASSEDRGGYEQYF	TGTGCCAGCAGCGAGGACAGGGGGGGTTACGAGCAGTACTTC
TRBJ1-2	few	TRBV19	-	CASSQGYGYTF	TGTGCCAGTAGTCAGGGCTATGGCTACACCTTC
TRBJ2-2	-	TRBV23-1	TRBD2	CASPTSGGNTGELFF	TGCGCCAGCCCGACCTCGGGGGGGAACACCGGGGAGCTGTTTTTT
TRBJ2-2	few	TRBV5-1	-	CASSLFSGELFF	TGCGCCAGCAGCTTATTCTCCGGGGAGCTGTTTTTT
TRBJ2-1	-	TRBV9	TRBD2	CASSGTSGGYNEQFF	TGTGCCAGCAGCGGTACTAGCGGGGGGTACAATGAGCAGTTCTTC
TRBJ2-5	-	TRBV5-4	TRBD2	CASSWEGLSGGKETQYF	TGTGCCAGCAGCTGGGAGGGACTCAGCGGGGGGAAAGAGACCCAGTACTTC
TRBJ2-5	-	TRBV9	TRBD2	CASSVTSGAGETQYF	TGTGCCAGCAGCGTAACTAGCGGGGCAGGGGAGACCCAGTACTTC
TRBJ2-5	-	TRBV5-1	TRBD2	CASSLAASGGAGTQYF	TGCGCCAGCAGCTTGGCTGCTAGCGGGGGGGCCGGGACCCAGTACTTC
TRBJ2-5	-	TRBV7-2	TRBD1	CASSPGPGQVLPETQYF	TGTGCCAGCAGCCCGGGGCCGGGACAGGTCTTACCAGAGACCCAGTACTTC
TRBJ1-1	few	TRBV30	-	CAWSRQGNTEAFF	TGTGCCTGGAGCCGGCAGGGAAACACTGAAGCTTTCTTT
TRBJ2-7	-	TRBV6-5	-	CASSQQDGPYEQYF	TGTGCCAGCAGTCAACAGGACGGGCCCTACGAGCAGTACTTC
TRBJ2-5	-	TRBV5-1	-	CASSPEVAETQYF	TGCGCCAGCAGCCCTGAGGTCGCGGAGACCCAGTACTTC
TRBJ2-7	-	TRBV6-6	-	CASSSTYEQYF	TGTGCCAGCAGTTCTACCTACGAGCAGTACTTC
TRBJ2-5	few	TRBV29-1	-	CSFAQAGEQYF	TGCAGCTTTGCCCAAGCGGGTGAGCAGTACTTC
TRBJ2-7	-	TRBV9	TRBD2	CASSAGLAGGFAYEQYF	TGTGCCAGCAGCGCGGGACTAGCGGGAGGTTTTGCCTACGAGCAGTACTTC
TRBJ1-1	-	TRBV28	TRBD1	CASSSGQVTEAFF	TGTGCCAGCAGTTCCGGACAGGTCACTGAAGCTTTCTTT
TRBJ2-3	-	TRBV19	-	CASISAWGSDTQYF	TGTGCCAGTATATCCGCGTGGGGCAGCGATACGCAGTATTTT
TRBJ2-7	-	TRBV27	-	CASSNLGVEQYF	TGTGCCAGCAGTAATTTAGGGGTCGAGCAGTACTTC
TRBJ2-4	-	TRBV5-6	TRBD1	CASSLGQGDIQYF	TGTGCCAGCAGCTTGGGACAGGGAGACATTCAGTACTTC
TRBJ2-1	-	TRBV6-1	TRBD1	CASSGPGQGNYNEQFF	TGTGCCAGCAGTGGACCGGGACAGGGGAATTACAATGAGCAGTTCTTC
TRBJ1-1	few	TRBV2	TRBD1	CASKDREGSTEAFF	TGTGCCAGCAAGGACAGGGAAGGGAGCACTGAAGCTTTCTTT
TRBJ2-1	-	TRBV7-8	TRBD2	CASSLAPSGRNEQFF	TGTGCCAGCAGCTTAGCGCCTAGCGGGAGAAATGAGCAGTTCTTC
TRBJ1-1	-	TRBV27	-	CASRDRREGEAFF	TGTGCCAGCAGGGACAGAAGGGAGGGAGAAGCTTTCTTT
TRBJ1-6	few	TRBV19	TRBD1	CASRKNGQGNSPLHF	TGTGCCAGTAGGAAAAATGGACAGGGCAATTCACCCCTCCACTTT
TRBJ1-3	-	TRBV5-6	-	CASSRDWSSGNTIYF	TGTGCCAGCAGCCGGGACTGGAGCTCTGGAAACACCATATATTTT
TRBJ2-5	-	TRBV19	TRBD1	CASTTKGTGVTETQYF	TGTGCCAGTACCACAAAAGGGACAGGGGTAACGGAGACCCAGTACTTC
TRBJ2-1	few	TRBV7-6	TRBD2	CASSLADGGANNEQFF	TGTGCCAGCAGCTTAGCGGACGGGGGGGCCAACAATGAGCAGTTCTTC
TRBJ2-5	few	TRBV28	-	CASSLGSQGDFPYF	TGTGCCAGCAGTTTGGGATCCCAGGGGGACTTTCCATACTTC
TRBJ1-5	few	TRBV30	TRBD1	CAWNDRGRPQHF	TGTGCCTGGAATGACAGGGGGAGGCCCCAGCATTTT
TRBJ2-2	-	TRBV7-2	TRBD1	CASSRGTGGGELFF	TGTGCCAGCAGCCGCGGGACAGGGGGCGGGGAGCTGTTTTTT
TRBJ2-3	few	TRBV6-5	-	CASSYSAAGSTDTQYF	TGTGCCAGCAGTTACTCAGCCGCAGGGAGCACAGATACGCAGTATTTT
TRBJ2-5	few	TRBV5-1	TRBD2	CASSLIAGVQETQYF	TGCGCCAGCAGCTTGATAGCGGGGGTCCAAGAGACCCAGTACTTC
TRBJ1-1	-	TRBV7-9	-	CASTLTLNTEAFF	TGTGCCAGCACCTTGACACTGAACACTGAAGCTTTCTTT